The rows below give T cell receptor beta chains drawn from one sample of a study of shared clonotypes between healthy human individuals. Clones were read by immunoSEQ multiplex PCR, and TCRdb kept only the in-frame ones, dropping some. This sample has about 2.3 million clones; approximately 93% occur once, and the top ten carry 0.39%. Source material: naive CD4+ T cells from PBMCs. The origin of the receptors is a man younger than 30 in good health. Some clones in this sample may be carry-over from other donors' samples. Each CDR3 is given with its conserved first and last residue. The order of the fields is clone size, V gene, D gene, J gene, CDR3 protein, CDR3 DNA. The D gene is left open where the match is weak. A row's size may be missing; if present it is once, few, many or a size class.

>-|TRBV7-8|TRBD2|TRBJ2-7
CASSQGEGEQYF
TGTGCCAGCAGTCAAGGGGAGGGGGAGCAGTACTTC
>-|TRBV2|-|TRBJ1-5
CASSVESNQPQHF
TGTGCCAGCAGCGTGGAGAGCAATCAGCCCCAGCATTTT
>-|TRBV29-1|TRBD2|TRBJ2-1
CSVELGTSGSYNEQFF
TGCAGCGTTGAATTGGGGACTAGCGGGTCCTACAATGAGCAGTTCTTC
>-|TRBV28|-|TRBJ2-4
CASSLWQTKNIQYF
TGTGCCAGCAGTTTATGGCAGACAAAAAACATTCAGTACTTC
>-|TRBV27|TRBD1|TRBJ2-7
CASNRTGLYEQYF
TGTGCCAGCAACCGGACAGGCCTCTACGAGCAGTACTTC
>-|TRBV2|-|TRBJ2-7
CASSEQYEQYF
TGTGCCAGCAGTGAACAGTACGAGCAGTACTTC
>-|TRBV20-1|-|TRBJ2-1
CSASLDEQFF
TGCAGTGCTTCCTTGGATGAGCAGTTCTTC
>once|TRBV28|TRBD1|TRBJ2-7
CASRQGNYEQYF
TGTGCCAGTCGACAGGGGAACTACGAGCAGTACTTC
>-|TRBV2|TRBD1|TRBJ1-1
CASRMDRANTEAFF
TGTGCCAGCAGGATGGACAGGGCTAACACTGAAGCTTTCTTT
>-|TRBV6-1|TRBD2|TRBJ2-3
CASTVAGGTQYF
TGTGCCAGCACTGTAGCGGGGGGTACGCAGTATTTT
>-|TRBV7-3|-|TRBJ2-3
CASSLGVFFTDTQYF
TGTGCCAGCAGCTTGGGCGTATTCTTCACAGATACGCAGTATTTT
>-|TRBV4-3|-|TRBJ2-2
CASSQDRVWRTGELFF
TGCGCCAGCAGCCAAGATAGGGTCTGGAGGACCGGGGAGCTGTTTTTT
>-|TRBV5-1|TRBD2|TRBJ2-5
CASSPPTGGTETQYF
TGCGCCAGCAGCCCCCCTACGGGAGGCACAGAGACCCAGTACTTC
>-|TRBV6-6|TRBD1|TRBJ1-1
CASSYPGQGLPGVAFF
TGTGCCAGCAGTTACCCCGGACAGGGACTACCAGGGGTAGCTTTCTTT
>-|TRBV5-1|-|TRBJ2-5
CASSLGLTQETQYF
TGCGCCAGCAGCTTGGGCCTGACCCAAGAGACCCAGTACTTC
>-|TRBV6-6|TRBD2|TRBJ2-7
CASSYGASGSYEQYF
TGTGCCAGCAGTTACGGAGCTAGCGGGTCCTACGAGCAGTACTTC
>few|TRBV11-2|-|TRBJ1-1
CASSLSRLGTEAFF
TGTGCCAGCAGCTTGTCCAGGTTAGGGACTGAAGCTTTCTTT
>once|TRBV4-3|TRBD2|TRBJ2-2
CASSRGGTSGNTGELFF
TGCGCCAGCAGCAGGGGGGGGACTAGCGGGAACACCGGGGAGCTGTTTTTT
>-|TRBV6-6|TRBD1|TRBJ2-7
CASSTGQPYEQYF
TGTGCCAGCAGTACGGGACAGCCCTACGAGCAGTACTTC
>-|TRBV2|-|TRBJ1-2
CASSDKGVGYTF
TGTGCCAGCAGTGATAAGGGGGTCGGCTACACCTTC
>-|TRBV5-1|TRBD2|TRBJ2-1
CASRVSSGASYNEQFF
TGCGCCAGCAGGGTTTCTAGCGGGGCCTCCTACAATGAGCAGTTCTTC
>once|TRBV29-1|-|TRBJ1-2
CSVEGVRGLGYTF
TGCAGCGTTGAGGGCGTCCGGGGATTGGGCTACACCTTC
>-|TRBV5-1|-|TRBJ2-5
CASSLATGRKTQYF
TGCGCCAGCAGCTTGGCGACAGGGAGGAAGACCCAGTACTTC
>few|TRBV6-1|TRBD1|TRBJ2-7
CASSESGTALYEQYF
TGTGCCAGCAGTGAATCCGGGACAGCGCTTTACGAGCAGTACTTC
>-|TRBV29-1|-|TRBJ1-2
CSVEDSWNKGIPYGYTF
TGCAGCGTTGAAGATTCATGGAATAAGGGCATCCCGTATGGCTACACCTTC
>-|TRBV28|TRBD2|TRBJ2-7
CASSLSGGPSYEQYF
TGTGCCAGCAGTCTAAGCGGGGGTCCCTCCTACGAGCAGTACTTC
>-|TRBV5-6|TRBD1|TRBJ2-1
CASSLDRGGYNEQFF
TGTGCCAGCAGCCTGGACAGGGGCGGCTACAATGAGCAGTTCTTC
>-|TRBV7-9|-|TRBJ1-1
CASSLANRGLTEAFF
TGTGCCAGCAGCTTAGCGAACCGAGGACTCACTGAAGCTTTCTTT
>-|TRBV2|-|TRBJ1-4
CASSAQPNEKLFF
TGTGCCAGCAGTGCGCAGCCTAATGAAAAACTGTTTTTT
>-|TRBV2|TRBD1|TRBJ2-7
CASSDRQGANEQYF
TGTGCCAGCAGTGATCGGCAGGGGGCGAACGAGCAGTACTTC
>-|TRBV5-1|-|TRBJ2-3
CASSFVPELTDTQYF
TGCGCCAGCAGCTTTGTGCCGGAACTCACAGATACGCAGTATTTT
>few|TRBV11-2|TRBD1|TRBJ2-5
CASSLNRGETQYF
TGTGCCAGCAGCTTGAACAGGGGAGAGACCCAGTACTTC